This T cell receptor (beta chain) was observed in a study of spatial heterogeneity in lung cancer. The CDR3 contains 19 residues. Germline V gene data show CDR1 as KGHDR and CDR2 as SFDVKD. Trimming pared 2 bases from V and 2 bases from J, leaving 22 bases between. TCRdb itself ran the 5' RACE reads through MiXCR, one entry per CDR3 protein. This sample has just under 5,000 distinct CDR3 sequences, with over 25% found just once. In this sample, this clonotype is medium-sized. This sample's time point: sample taken at primary tumor resection. Sequencing of whole RNA from tumor, nontumor lung or frozen PBMC involved no sorting.

This receptor was obtained from a male donor with early-stage non-small cell lung cancer. Specimen: PBMCs, collected at surgery. The V gene is TRBV24-1, the J gene TRBJ2-3, with D possibly TRBD1 on 7 matching bases. The CDR3 DNA is TGTGCCACCAGTGATTCGAAGGCCGTGGAGGGGGCCCTCACAGATACGCAGTATTTT. Protein product: CATSDSKAVEGALTDTQYF.